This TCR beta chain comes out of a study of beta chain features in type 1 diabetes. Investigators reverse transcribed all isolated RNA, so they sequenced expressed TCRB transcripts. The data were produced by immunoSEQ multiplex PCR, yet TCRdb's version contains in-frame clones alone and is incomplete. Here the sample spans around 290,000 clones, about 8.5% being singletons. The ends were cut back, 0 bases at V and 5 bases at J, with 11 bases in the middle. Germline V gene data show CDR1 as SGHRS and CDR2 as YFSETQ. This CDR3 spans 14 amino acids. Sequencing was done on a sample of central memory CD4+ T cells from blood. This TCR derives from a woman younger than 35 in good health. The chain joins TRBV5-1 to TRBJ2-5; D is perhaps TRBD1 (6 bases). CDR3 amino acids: CASSLVWGLETQYF. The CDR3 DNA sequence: TGCGCCAGCAGCTTGGTTTGGGGGCTGGAGACCCAGTACTTC.